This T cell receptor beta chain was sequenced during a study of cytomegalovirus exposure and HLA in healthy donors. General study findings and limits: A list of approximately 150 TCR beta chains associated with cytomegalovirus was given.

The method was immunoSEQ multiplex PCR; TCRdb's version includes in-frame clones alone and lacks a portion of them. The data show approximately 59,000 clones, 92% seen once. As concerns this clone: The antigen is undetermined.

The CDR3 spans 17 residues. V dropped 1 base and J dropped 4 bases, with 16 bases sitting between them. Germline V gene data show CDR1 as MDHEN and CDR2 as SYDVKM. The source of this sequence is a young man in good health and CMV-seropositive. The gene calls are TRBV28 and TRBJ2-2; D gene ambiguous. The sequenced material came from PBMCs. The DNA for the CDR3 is TGTGCCAGCAGTTTATTGAATGTGCCTGAACTCACCGGGGAGCTGTTTTTT. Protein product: CASSLLNVPELTGELFF.